Below, one T cell receptor (beta chain) is given with its context. The antigen is unknown. The data are from a study of T-cell reconstitution after alpha-beta-depleted transplantation in children. Study findings and constraints: At the one-year point after transplant, T-cell counts and TCRbeta diversity were found to come mostly from T cells that had been newly produced. The origin of alpha-beta T cells about two months after transplant was reportedly several hundred expanded graft clones. Where some patients showed high TCRbeta diversity at day 60, it came from recipient T cells and thymic progenitors that had survived.

It was with unique molecular identifiers that the TCRbeta library was prepared. Via MiXCR, TCRdb re-called the PCR reads, giving one row per CDR3 protein. There are about 900,000 distinct CDR3 sequences in the sample; about 29% occur only once, and 25% to 35% lies in the top ten. The receptor's source is a boy less than two years old who had a stem cell transplant for SCID, so the T cells may come from the graft donor. Sequenced material: PBMCs, mostly from graft donor cells, taken 360 days after TCRalphabeta/CD19-depleted stem cell transplant.

The CDR3 sequence: CASSKLEAFF. CDR3 sequence (DNA): TGTGCCAGCAGTAAACTTGAAGCTTTCTTT. The genes are TRBV6-6 and TRBJ1-1; D not certain. The CDR3 has 10 amino acids. Germline V lookup: CDR1 MNHNY, CDR2 SVGAGI (reference sequence). The V end lost 5 bases, the J end lost 7 bases, and 5 bases lay between the germline ends.